This paragraph covers one T cell receptor (beta chain) sequence. Its target is not known. The V end was cut by 4 bases, the J end by 3 bases, with 9 bases between. This CDR3 contains 12 residues. Germline V gene sequence: CDR1 DFQATT, CDR2 SNEGSKA (reference sequence). Isolation recovered at least 6 million PBMCs from every sample. This specimen belongs to a study of blood T cells in healthy people across ages. Together with a sample-barcoded 5' primer, a J-beta primer mix was included in a second PCR lasting about 6 to 11 cycles. TCRdb re-analysed the 5' RACE reads in MiXCR, keeping a single row per CDR3 protein. The data show about 720,000 distinct CDR3 sequences, 20% to 25% seen once. Study conclusions and caveats: Older age went with lower TCR beta diversity per million T cells, in a roughly linear way.

The sample consisted of blood. The receptor was derived from a man between 65 and 85 years old in good health. The chain employs TRBV20-1 and TRBJ2-5; possibly TRBD1 for D (6 bases). Here the CDR3 reads CSATRTEETQYF. As DNA, the CDR3 is TGCAGTGCTACACGGACAGAAGAGACCCAGTACTTC.